This is a list of T cell receptor beta chains from one sample in a study of T cells in Graves' hyperthyroidism and ophthalmopathy. TCRdb itself ran the multiplex PCR reads through MiXCR, one entry per CDR3 protein. The sample yields roughly 400,000 distinct CDR3 sequences, around 25% seen once. Sequenced input: blood. These receptor sequences come from a man in his forties or fifties with Graves' hyperthyroidism. The CDR3 runs from the conserved cysteine through the conserved F or W. Each record gives: clone size, V gene, J gene, D gene, CDR3 DNA, CDR3 protein. The D gene is left open where the match is weak. Expanded clones are given a class, and other clones once, few, many or no size at all.

size: -; V: TRBV2; J: TRBJ2-2; D: -; DNA: TGTGCCAGCTTGCAGGCGGCGAACACCGGGGAGCTGTTTTTT; CDR3: CASLQAANTGELFF
size: -; V: TRBV2; J: TRBJ2-3; D: -; DNA: TGTGCCAGCAGTGAGAGGGTCCGCACAGATACGCAGTATTTT; CDR3: CASSERVRTDTQYF
size: -; V: TRBV16; J: TRBJ2-5; D: -; DNA: TGTACCAGCAGCCAATCGTATCCAGGGGGAGGTGAGACCCAGTACTTC; CDR3: CTSSQSYPGGGETQYF
size: few; V: TRBV27; J: TRBJ2-2; D: -; DNA: TGTGCCAGCAGTTTAAGGGGATCGGGCGGGGAGCTGTTTTTT; CDR3: CASSLRGSGGELFF
size: -; V: TRBV12-5; J: TRBJ2-1; D: TRBD2; DNA: TGTGCTAGTGGTTTGGGGACTAGCGGGACGGGACGCAATGAGCAGTTCTTC; CDR3: CASGLGTSGTGRNEQFF
size: -; V: TRBV19; J: TRBJ1-3; D: -; DNA: TGTGCCAGTTCGGGGCCCGGCTCGGGAAACACCATATATTTT; CDR3: CASSGPGSGNTIYF
size: -; V: TRBV11-2; J: TRBJ1-5; D: -; DNA: TGTGCCAGCAGCTTAGACTATAATAGCAATCAGCCCCAGCATTTT; CDR3: CASSLDYNSNQPQHF
size: few; V: TRBV3-1; J: TRBJ1-1; D: -; DNA: TGTGCCAGCAGCCAAGATCTTGGGGGGCTCACTGAAGCTTTCTTT; CDR3: CASSQDLGGLTEAFF
size: -; V: TRBV29-1; J: TRBJ2-1; D: -; DNA: TGCAGCGTCGGGGAGGCTAGCTCCTACAATGAGCAGTTCTTC; CDR3: CSVGEASSYNEQFF
size: few; V: TRBV6-1; J: TRBJ1-1; D: TRBD1; DNA: TGTGCCAGCAGTAGGGGACAGGGAGACGCTGAAGCTTTCTTT; CDR3: CASSRGQGDAEAFF
size: many; V: TRBV20-1; J: TRBJ1-5; D: -; DNA: TGCAGTGCTAGAGATAGTGGGGGGCAAGGTCAGCCCCAGCATTTT; CDR3: CSARDSGGQGQPQHF
size: few; V: TRBV7-2; J: TRBJ2-7; D: TRBD1; DNA: TGTGCCAGCAGCTCCAACAGGGGATCCTCCTACGAGCAGTACTTC; CDR3: CASSSNRGSSYEQYF
size: few; V: TRBV3-1; J: TRBJ2-7; D: -; DNA: TGTGCCAGCAAAATTAGGGGGACTGACTCCTACGAGCAGTACTTC; CDR3: CASKIRGTDSYEQYF
size: -; V: TRBV12-3/TRBV12-4; J: TRBJ1-2; D: -; DNA: TGTGCCAGCAGTTTCAGGGGAGGCGATGGCTACACCTTC; CDR3: CASSFRGGDGYTF
size: once; V: TRBV6-5; J: TRBJ1-1; D: TRBD1; DNA: TGTGCCAGCAGTTACCCCCAGGGACAGGGCACTGAAGCTTTCTTT; CDR3: CASSYPQGQGTEAFF
size: -; V: TRBV5-4; J: TRBJ1-2; D: -; DNA: TGTGCCAGCAGCCCGGTTGATTCCTATGGCTACACCTTC; CDR3: CASSPVDSYGYTF
size: few; V: TRBV20-1; J: TRBJ2-3; D: TRBD2; DNA: TGCAGTGCTAGAGATTACATAGCGGGAACAGATACGCAGTATTTT; CDR3: CSARDYIAGTDTQYF
size: -; V: TRBV5-1; J: TRBJ2-2; D: -; DNA: TGCGCCAGCAGCTTGTTAGGGGGTTTCACCGGGGAGCTGTTTTTT; CDR3: CASSLLGGFTGELFF
size: once; V: TRBV6-1; J: TRBJ2-1; D: -; DNA: TGTGCCAGCAGGCAAACGGGCCCCTACAATGAGCAGTTCTTC; CDR3: CASRQTGPYNEQFF
size: -; V: TRBV5-6; J: TRBJ2-7; D: -; DNA: TGTGCCAGCAGCTTGGGACTGGGAAGGTACGAGCAGTACTTC; CDR3: CASSLGLGRYEQYF
size: few; V: TRBV7-7; J: TRBJ2-3; D: -; DNA: TGTGCCAGCAGCTTGACGGACTTGCCCACAGATACGCAGTATTTT; CDR3: CASSLTDLPTDTQYF
size: -; V: TRBV2; J: TRBJ2-3; D: -; DNA: TGTGCCAGCAGTGAAAGGGCGTGGGCAGATACGCAGTATTTT; CDR3: CASSERAWADTQYF
size: few; V: TRBV9; J: TRBJ2-5; D: TRBD1; DNA: TGTGCCAGCAGCGTGACAGGGGGCGCGGAGACCCAGTACTTC; CDR3: CASSVTGGAETQYF
size: few; V: TRBV5-1; J: TRBJ2-1; D: -; DNA: TGCGCCAGCAGCTTGGACGGGAGATCCTACAATGAGCAGTTCTTC; CDR3: CASSLDGRSYNEQFF
size: many; V: TRBV2; J: TRBJ2-5; D: TRBD2; DNA: TGTGCCCGGGCCCATAGCGGGAAATTGGAGACCCAGTACTTC; CDR3: CARAHSGKLETQYF
size: -; V: TRBV20-1; J: TRBJ2-4; D: TRBD2; DNA: TGCAGTGCACTACTGACTAGCGAGAACATTCAGTACTTC; CDR3: CSALLTSENIQYF
size: few; V: TRBV3-1; J: TRBJ1-1; D: -; DNA: TGTGCCAGCAGCCTAGGGACGGCGCGAGAAGCTTTCTTT; CDR3: CASSLGTAREAFF
size: few; V: TRBV4-2; J: TRBJ2-3; D: -; DNA: TGTGCCAGCAGCCAAGATACATCCGGTACGCAGTATTTT; CDR3: CASSQDTSGTQYF
size: many; V: TRBV3-1; J: TRBJ1-1; D: -; DNA: TGTGCCAGCAGCCTTACTAGGGGCAGCGAAGCTTTCTTT; CDR3: CASSLTRGSEAFF
size: -; V: TRBV7-9; J: TRBJ2-3; D: -; DNA: TGTGCCAGCAGCTTAACACTAGAACCTGCAGATACGCAGTATTTT; CDR3: CASSLTLEPADTQYF
size: -; V: TRBV20-1; J: TRBJ2-1; D: -; DNA: TGCAGTGCTAGAGATACCGTTTTGGCCGCGAATGAGCAGTTCTTC; CDR3: CSARDTVLAANEQFF
size: many; V: TRBV7-3; J: TRBJ2-5; D: TRBD1; DNA: TGTGCCAGCAGTTCGTCAGGGGGAGAGACCCAGTACTTC; CDR3: CASSSSGGETQYF
size: -; V: TRBV7-2; J: TRBJ2-7; D: -; DNA: TGTGCCACCAGCTTAATCGGGGTCGATTACGAGCAGTACTTC; CDR3: CATSLIGVDYEQYF
size: -; V: TRBV27; J: TRBJ1-5; D: -; DNA: TGTGCCATCGGACGTTTAGCCAATCAGCCCCAGCATTTT; CDR3: CAIGRLANQPQHF
size: -; V: TRBV7-3; J: TRBJ2-1; D: -; DNA: -; CDR3: CASSFYICSAPAKVDYNEQFF
size: -; V: TRBV7-9; J: TRBJ1-2; D: -; DNA: TGTGCCAGCAGCTTACCCCGGGACAACTATGGCTACACCTTC; CDR3: CASSLPRDNYGYTF
size: many; V: TRBV3-1; J: TRBJ2-5; D: -; DNA: TGTGCCAGCAGCCAAGATGAGCTAGCGCGAGAGACCCAGTACTTC; CDR3: CASSQDELARETQYF
size: -; V: TRBV2; J: TRBJ1-1; D: -; DNA: TGTGCCACCTCGTCTTCAGAGCGCTTAAACACTGAAGCTTTCTTT; CDR3: CATSSSERLNTEAFF
size: -; V: TRBV4-1; J: TRBJ1-2; D: TRBD1; DNA: TGCGCCAGCAGCCCCCGGGACAGGGAATTGTATGGCTACACCTTC; CDR3: CASSPRDRELYGYTF
size: many; V: TRBV7-2; J: TRBJ2-7; D: -; DNA: TGTGCCAGCAGCCCACGAGAGGGGAACTACGAGCAGTACTTC; CDR3: CASSPREGNYEQYF
size: few; V: TRBV20-1; J: TRBJ2-3; D: TRBD1; DNA: TGCAGTGCTAGCGGTCAGGGGGCGGCTACGCAGTATTTT; CDR3: CSASGQGAATQYF
size: many; V: TRBV3-1; J: TRBJ1-1; D: -; DNA: TGTGCCAGCAGCCGAACTTCGAACACTGAAGCTTTCTTT; CDR3: CASSRTSNTEAFF
size: many; V: TRBV24-1; J: TRBJ2-7; D: -; DNA: TGTGCCACCAGTAGGGGAGCCACCTACGAGCAGTACTTC; CDR3: CATSRGATYEQYF
size: -; V: TRBV12-3/TRBV12-4; J: TRBJ1-2; D: TRBD1; DNA: TGTGCCAGCAGGGAGACAGGGATGAACTATGGCTACGCCTTC; CDR3: CASRETGMNYGYAF
size: many; V: TRBV20-1; J: TRBJ2-3; D: TRBD2; DNA: TGCAGTGCTAGTCATCTAGCGGGAGAGGGCACAGATACGCAGTATTTT; CDR3: CSASHLAGEGTDTQYF
size: -; V: TRBV12-3/TRBV12-4; J: TRBJ1-2; D: -; DNA: TGTGCCAGCAGCTCCCTGAGGGCGACTAACTATGGCTACACCTTC; CDR3: CASSSLRATNYGYTF
size: few; V: TRBV5-6; J: TRBJ2-1; D: -; DNA: TGTGCCAGCACTCCCACGGGGCGGGACAAAGCTTGGGAGCAGTTCTTC; CDR3: CASTPTGRDKAWEQFF
size: -; V: TRBV3-1; J: TRBJ1-2; D: -; DNA: TGTGCCAGCACCGAGACACCAGACGGCGAGGTGAGGTACACCTTC; CDR3: CASTETPDGEVRYTF
size: -; V: TRBV11-2; J: TRBJ2-1; D: TRBD2; DNA: TGTGCCAGCAGCTTTGCTAGCGGGAAATACAATGAGCAGTTCTTC; CDR3: CASSFASGKYNEQFF
size: once; V: TRBV20-1; J: TRBJ1-4; D: TRBD1; DNA: TGCAGTGCTAGCCATCTGCGAGGGACAGGGGGAGGTGGAGAAAAACTGTTTTTT; CDR3: CSASHLRGTGGGGEKLFF
size: few; V: TRBV5-1; J: TRBJ2-3; D: -; DNA: TGCGCCAGCAGCTTGGCACAGCCCACAGATACGCAGTATTTT; CDR3: CASSLAQPTDTQYF
size: -; V: TRBV5-1; J: TRBJ2-7; D: TRBD2; DNA: TGCGCCAGCAGCTTGGAATGGTGGGGTAGCGGGAGGAAAGACTACGAGCAGTACTTC; CDR3: CASSLEWWGSGRKDYEQYF
size: many; V: TRBV3-1; J: TRBJ1-1; D: -; DNA: TGTGCCAGCAGCCAACATGACAGGAGCACTGAAGCTTTCTTT; CDR3: CASSQHDRSTEAFF
size: -; V: TRBV29-1; J: TRBJ1-2; D: -; DNA: TGCAGCGTTGAAGGGGGGCGGGGGGCACCCGCGAGGATTGGCTACACCTTC; CDR3: CSVEGGRGAPARIGYTF
size: -; V: TRBV10-3; J: TRBJ1-2; D: -; DNA: TGTGCCATCAGTGAGTCTACAGGGAGTGGCTACACCTTC; CDR3: CAISESTGSGYTF
size: many; V: TRBV11-3; J: TRBJ2-7; D: TRBD1; DNA: TGTGCCAGCAGCTTAGATCGGGACAGACCCTACGAGCAGTACTTC; CDR3: CASSLDRDRPYEQYF
size: few; V: TRBV5-1; J: TRBJ2-1; D: -; DNA: TGCGCCAGCAGTTTGGAACCGGGATCTTACAATGAGCAGTTCTTC; CDR3: CASSLEPGSYNEQFF